This record concerns one T cell receptor (beta chain) sequence. The sample originates from a study of PD-1 blockade in classical Hodgkin lymphoma. The germline V and J ends were trimmed by 1 base and 5 bases, with 12 bases remaining between them. Germline CDR1 SGHNT, CDR2 YYREEE (reference sequence). The length of the CDR3 is 15 residues. All patients experienced relapse after autologous stem cell transplantation, and brentuximab vedotin exposure was variable. Measured with immunoSEQ multiplex PCR; TCRdb has only the in-frame clones, and not every one. The sample lists roughly 150,000 clones, about 78% occurring once.

The sequencing here drew on peripheral blood mononuclear cells (PBMCs), taken before the second cycle of nivolumab. J is TRBJ1-4 and V is TRBV5-4; no firm D call. This TCR derives from a human donor with classical Hodgkin lymphoma. The CDR3 bases are TGTGCCAGCAGCTTGAGAGACGGGTCAAATGAAAAACTGTTTTTT. This gives the protein CASSLRDGSNEKLFF.